A single sample is the source of the 12 T cell receptor beta chains below, sequenced in a study of blood T cells in healthy people across ages. Sample-barcoded 5' priming and a J-beta primer mix drove a second PCR of roughly 7 to 11 cycles. TCRdb ran MiXCR on the 5' RACE reads and lists one entry per CDR3 protein. The data show about 1.8 million distinct CDR3 sequences, about 50% seen once. Sample: blood. The receptors shown here come from a woman in her thirties or forties in good health.

The chain has TRBV2 and TRBJ2-5; D uncertain. Trimming took off 8 bases at V and 1 base at J, with 14 bases between the two ends. This CDR3 is 14 amino acids long. CDR1 and CDR2 from the germline V gene are SNHLY and FYNNEI. The CDR3 loop reads CASALSLVQETQYF. The CDR3 nucleotides read TGTGCCAGCGCCTTAAGTCTGGTCCAAGAGACCCAGTACTTC.

CDR3 DNA sequence: TGCGCCAGCAGCCAAATTAGTAGCGGGGCAGAGAATGAGCAGTTCTTC. Amino acids: CASSQISSGAENEQFF. The chain links TRBV4-1 to TRBJ2-1; 8 bases line up with TRBD2. This CDR3 has 16 residues. Germline assignment: CDR1 MGHRA and CDR2 YSYEKL. V lost 2 bases and J lost 7; bases outside the gene matches: 10.

This clonotype was found a few times. The gene calls are TRBV20-1 and TRBJ2-1, with 9 bases fitting TRBD2. The trim removed 6 bases at V and 9 bases at J, leaving 9 bases unmatched. Germline loops: CDR1 DFQATT, CDR2 SNEGSKA (reference sequence). The CDR3 covers 13 residues. The CDR3, as DNA: TGCAGTGCCGGAGCGGGGGGACGGGGTGAGCAGTTCTTC. Amino acid sequence: CSAGAGGRGEQFF.

Remarks on this clonotype: Compared with germline, one end of the junction differs, possibly owing to a read error. The genes are TRBV6-1 and TRBJ2-1; D is perhaps TRBD2 (7 bases). The CDR3 spans 15 residues. CDR1 MNHNS and CDR2 SASEGT come from the germline V gene. CDR3 in amino acids: CTSTRGGLSYNEQFF. The CDR3 nucleotides read TGTACCAGCACCCGCGGGGGCCTCTCCTACAATGAGCAGTTCTTC.

This clonotype occurred once. V and J are TRBV7-9 and TRBJ2-3; TRBD2 matches at 9 bases. Unmatched junction bases numbered 7, after V lost 7 bases and J lost 2 bases. Germline CDR1 reads SEHNR; CDR2 reads FQNEAQ (reference sequence). This CDR3 region has 15 residues. The CDR3 bases are TGTGCCAGCAACCCCCGACTAGCGGTCACAGATACGCAGTATTTT. Encoded protein: CASNPRLAVTDTQYF.

V is TRBV6-2 or TRBV6-3 and J is TRBJ2-1; 9 bases fit TRBD1. The CDR3 sequence is 16 residues long. Germline CDR1 reads MNHEY; CDR2 reads SVGEGT. V was pared by 0 bases and J by 4 bases, with 4 bases of the junction left unmatched. CDR3 bases: TGTGCCAGCAGTTACTCGACGGACAGGGGATACAATGAGCAGTTCTTC. Protein: CASSYSTDRGYNEQFF.

This clonotype was counted a single time. J is TRBJ1-2 and V is TRBV5-5, with D maybe TRBD1 (5 bases). Trimming left V 5 bases short and J 5 bases short, with 31 bases between. CDR3 length: 19 amino acids. The V gene's germline CDR1 is SGHKS and CDR2 YYEKEE (reference sequence). The CDR3 spells CASRLRDRTSFILSYGYTF. In DNA, the CDR3 is TGTGCCAGCAGGTTAAGGGACCGAACATCCTTTATACTCAGTTATGGCTACACCTTC.

A few counts support this clonotype. This CDR3 is CASSPGSPYGYTF. In DNA form, the CDR3 reads TGTGCCAGCAGCCCCGGGTCTCCCTATGGCTACACCTTC. V gene TRBV12-3 or TRBV12-4 combines with J gene TRBJ1-2; D not resolved. CDR3 length equals 13 residues. V lost 6 bases and J 4 bases, leaving 12 bases between the germline ends.

The J gene is TRBJ2-3, the V gene TRBV6-2 or TRBV6-3; a possible D gene is TRBD2 (6 bases). The germline CDR1 and CDR2 sequences are MNHEY and SVGEGT. This CDR3 has 17 amino acids. V gave up 5 bases and J gave up 0 bases, with 18 bases separating them. CDR3 amino acids: CASSDSPISGSTDTQYF. CDR3 nucleotides: TGTGCCAGCAGTGATAGCCCCATTAGCGGAAGCACAGATACGCAGTATTTT.

The V call is TRBV15, the J call TRBJ2-5; weak D call: TRBD2 (6 bases). Matching the DNA end better, TRBJ2-7 makes the J call doubtful. Germline V gene lookup returns CDR1 LNHNV and CDR2 YYDKDF (reference sequence). The CDR3 is 16 residues long. The CDR3 reads CATSRELGLTGYEQYF. The CDR3 DNA follows: TGTGCCACCAGCAGGGAGTTGGGACTTACGGGCTACGAGCAGTACTTC.

This chain joins TRBV7-2 and TRBJ2-1; a weak D match, TRBD1 (6 bases). The CDR3 is 15 residues long. The germline V gene has CDR1 SGHTA and CDR2 FQGNSA. The germline V and J ends were trimmed by 4 bases and 9 bases, with 19 bases remaining between them. The CDR3 loop is CASSSPRGVMGEQFF. DNA for the CDR3: TGTGCCAGCAGCTCTCCCAGGGGTGTGATGGGTGAGCAGTTCTTC.

J is TRBJ2-3 and V is TRBV4-1; no reliable D call. V was cut by 2 bases and J by 3 bases, with 6 bases left in between. Germline V CDR1 and CDR2: MGHRA, YSYEKL. This CDR3 spans 13 amino acids. The CDR3 nucleotides are TGCGCCAGCAGCCAAAAACAGACAGATACGCAGTATTTT. As protein: CASSQKQTDTQYF.